This T cell receptor beta chain was found in a study of blood T cell repertoires in COVID-19. Only in-frame clones appear in the TCRdb table, and some are missing; sequencing was by immunoSEQ multiplex PCR. The sample gives 250,000 to 350,000 clones, nearly 90% of which show up once; 4.5% to 7% is in the top ten. The age range of participants was about 18 to 95 years, with residence in some 25 US areas. Participants' reported clinical history set cohort assignment. Recovery meant two consecutive negative NP/OP PCR tests, professional clearance, or resolved symptoms. The TCR sequence derives from a woman under 40 who had recovered from COVID-19. The sample was PBMCs or T cells enriched from blood (not recorded which).

The CDR3 DNA reads TGTGCCAGCAGCCCCAGCCACCCGGGTTCCCCGACACCCCTCCACTTT. Encoded protein: CASSPSHPGSPTPLHF. J is TRBJ1-6 and V is TRBV7-2; D is unclear. This CDR3 has 16 residues. Per the germline V gene, CDR1 is SGHTA and CDR2 is FQGNSA. V shed 5 bases and J shed 11 bases, with 22 bases lying between them.